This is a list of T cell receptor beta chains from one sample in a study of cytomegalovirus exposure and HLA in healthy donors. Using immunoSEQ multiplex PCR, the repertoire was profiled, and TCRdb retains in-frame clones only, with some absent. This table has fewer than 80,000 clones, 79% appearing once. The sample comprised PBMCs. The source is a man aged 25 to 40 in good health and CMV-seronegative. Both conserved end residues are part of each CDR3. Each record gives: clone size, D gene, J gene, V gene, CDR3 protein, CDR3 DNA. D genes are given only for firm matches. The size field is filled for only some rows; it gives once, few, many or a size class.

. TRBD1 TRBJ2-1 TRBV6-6 CASSYGRTGEYNEQFF TGTGCCAGCAGTTACGGCCGGACAGGGGAATACAATGAGCAGTTCTTC
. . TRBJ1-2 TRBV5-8 CASSDPGYGYTF TGTGCCAGCTCGGACCCGGGGTATGGCTACACCTTC
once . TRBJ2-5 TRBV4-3 CASSQWGRGNQETQYF TGCGCCAGCAGCCAGTGGGGCCGGGGGAACCAAGAGACCCAGTACTTC
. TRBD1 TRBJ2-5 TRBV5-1 CASSPTSGGQGETQYF TGCGCCAGCAGCCCCACAAGTGGGGGACAGGGAGAGACCCAGTACTTC
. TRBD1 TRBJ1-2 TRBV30 CAWSVPPGGRGYTF TGTGCCTGGAGTGTCCCCCCAGGGGGGAGAGGCTACACCTTC
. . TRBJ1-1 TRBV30 CAWSRGRAEAFF TGTGCCTGGAGTCGCGGTCGGGCTGAAGCTTTCTTT
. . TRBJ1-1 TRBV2 CASSPRILNTEAFF TGTGCCAGCAGTCCCAGGATTTTGAACACTGAAGCTTTCTTT
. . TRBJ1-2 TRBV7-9 CASSLSAPAAGGYTF TGTGCCAGCAGCTTAAGTGCCCCCGCGGCGGGTGGCTACACCTTC
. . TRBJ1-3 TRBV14 CASSPRSGGNTIYF TGTGCCAGCAGCCCCAGGTCCGGAGGAAACACCATATATTTT
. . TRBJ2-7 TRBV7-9 CASSLHRGESSYEQYF TGTGCCAGCAGCTTGCACCGCGGTGAGAGCTCCTACGAGCAGTACTTC
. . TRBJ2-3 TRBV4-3 CASSQDGGTPSFF TGCGCCAGCAGCCAAGACGGGGGAACACCTTCGTTTTTT
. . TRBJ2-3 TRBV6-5 CASSYSIRDTQYF TGTGCCAGCAGTTACTCGATCAGAGATACGCAGTATTTT
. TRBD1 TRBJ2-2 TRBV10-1 CASSAPGQGPANTGELFF TGCGCCAGCAGTGCACCGGGACAGGGGCCGGCGAACACCGGGGAGCTGTTTTTT
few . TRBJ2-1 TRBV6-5 CASSRHDEQFF TGTGCCAGCAGTCGACACGATGAGCAGTTCTTC
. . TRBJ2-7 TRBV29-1 CSVEVAGSNYEQYF TGCAGCGTTGAAGTTGCTGGGAGTAACTACGAGCAGTACTTC
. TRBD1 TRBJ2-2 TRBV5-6 CASRLGQGATRTGELFF TGTGCCAGCCGCTTGGGTCAGGGGGCAACGCGGACCGGGGAGCTGTTTTTT
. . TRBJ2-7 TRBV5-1 CASSLSMAAYEQYF TGCGCCAGCAGCTTAAGTATGGCCGCCTACGAGCAGTACTTC
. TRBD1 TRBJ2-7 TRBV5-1 CASGQQGPGPSYEQYF TGCGCCAGCGGACAACAGGGGCCGGGGCCCTCCTACGAGCAGTACTTC
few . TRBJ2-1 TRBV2 CASSETDNEQFF TGTGCCAGCAGTGAGACTGACAATGAGCAGTTCTTC
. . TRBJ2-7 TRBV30 CAWSRDLGYEQYF TGTGCCTGGAGCCGAGACCTAGGCTACGAGCAGTACTTC
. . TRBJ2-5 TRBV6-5 CASSGEGPGAQYF TGTGCCAGCAGCGGAGAGGGGCCAGGGGCCCAGTACTTC
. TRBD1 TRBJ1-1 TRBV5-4 CASSGEGQREAFF TGTGCCAGCAGCGGAGAGGGACAGCGTGAAGCTTTCTTT
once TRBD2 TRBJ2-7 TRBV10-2 CASSSGLSGTKPF TGCGCCAGCAGCAGTGGGTTGTCCGGGACTAAGCCCTTC
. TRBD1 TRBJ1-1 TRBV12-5 CASASGGWEAFF TGTGCTAGTGCTTCAGGGGGCTGGGAGGCTTTCTTT
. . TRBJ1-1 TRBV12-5 CASGPEYTEAFF TGTGCTAGTGGGCCCGAGTACACTGAAGCTTTCTTT
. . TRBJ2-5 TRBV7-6 CASSSNQETQYF TGTGCCAGCAGCTCCAACCAAGAGACCCAGTACTTC
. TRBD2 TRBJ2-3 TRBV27 CASSFTLAGKDTQYF TGTGCCAGCAGTTTTACTCTAGCGGGAAAAGATACGCAGTATTTT
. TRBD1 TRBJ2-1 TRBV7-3 CASSLDRDDEQFF TGTGCCAGCAGCCTAGACAGGGATGATGAGCAGTTCTTC
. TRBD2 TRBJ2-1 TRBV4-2 CASSQDRRQAGEWEQFF TGTGCCAGCAGCCAAGATCGGCGGCAGGCGGGAGAGTGGGAGCAGTTCTTC
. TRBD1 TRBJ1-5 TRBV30 CAWRGQPNQPQHF TGTGCCTGGAGGGGACAGCCGAATCAGCCCCAGCATTTT
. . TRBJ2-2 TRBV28 CASITGRRTGELFF TGTGCCAGCATTACGGGTAGGAGGACCGGGGAGCTGTTTTTT
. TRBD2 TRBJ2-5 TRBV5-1 CASSLAGVNQETQYF TGCGCCAGCAGCTTAGCGGGAGTGAACCAAGAGACCCAGTACTTC
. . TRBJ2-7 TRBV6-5 CASRFLGQAYEQYF TGTGCCAGCAGGTTTCTGGGGCAGGCCTACGAGCAGTACTTC
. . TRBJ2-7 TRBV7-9 CSSSLASGGLYEQYF TGTTCCAGCAGCTTAGCGTCAGGGGGGCTCTACGAGCAGTACTTC
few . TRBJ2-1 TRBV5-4 CASSLESSYNEQFF TGTGCCAGCAGCTTGGAGAGCTCCTACAATGAGCAGTTCTTC
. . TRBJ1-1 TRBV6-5 CASSSPTENTEAFF TGTGCCAGCAGTTCCCCGACAGAGAACACTGAAGCTTTCTTT
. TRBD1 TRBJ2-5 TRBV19 CASSTGQTKRGETQYF TGTGCCAGTAGTACGGGACAGACGAAGAGGGGAGAGACCCAGTACTTC
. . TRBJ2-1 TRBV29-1 CSARTASYNEQFF TGCAGCGCCCGGACAGCATCCTACAATGAGCAGTTCTTC
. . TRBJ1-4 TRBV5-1 CASSVSRENEKLFF TGCGCCAGCAGCGTCTCCAGGGAAAATGAAAAACTGTTTTTT
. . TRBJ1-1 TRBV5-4 CASSRGWNTEAFF TGTGCCAGCAGTCGAGGGTGGAACACTGAAGCTTTCTTT
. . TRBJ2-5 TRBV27 CASSGSGKETQYF TGTGCCAGCAGTGGGTCAGGGAAAGAGACCCAGTACTTC
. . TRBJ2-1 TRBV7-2 CASSLASSNNEQFF TGTGCCAGCAGCTTAGCTAGCAGTAACAATGAGCAGTTCTTC
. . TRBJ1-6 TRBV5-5 CASSLAEVESGSPLHF TGTGCCAGCAGTTTGGCCGAGGTAGAATCGGGTTCACCCCTCCACTTT
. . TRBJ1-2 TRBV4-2 CASSQEYGLNYGYTF TGTGCCAGCAGCCAAGAATATGGACTCAACTATGGCTACACCTTC
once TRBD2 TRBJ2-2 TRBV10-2 CASLAGGNTGELFF TGCGCCAGTTTAGCGGGAGGAAACACCGGGGAGCTGTTTTTT
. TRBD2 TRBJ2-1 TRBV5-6 CASSSGLAVYNEQFF TGTGCCAGCAGCTCTGGACTAGCGGTCTACAATGAGCAGTTCTTC